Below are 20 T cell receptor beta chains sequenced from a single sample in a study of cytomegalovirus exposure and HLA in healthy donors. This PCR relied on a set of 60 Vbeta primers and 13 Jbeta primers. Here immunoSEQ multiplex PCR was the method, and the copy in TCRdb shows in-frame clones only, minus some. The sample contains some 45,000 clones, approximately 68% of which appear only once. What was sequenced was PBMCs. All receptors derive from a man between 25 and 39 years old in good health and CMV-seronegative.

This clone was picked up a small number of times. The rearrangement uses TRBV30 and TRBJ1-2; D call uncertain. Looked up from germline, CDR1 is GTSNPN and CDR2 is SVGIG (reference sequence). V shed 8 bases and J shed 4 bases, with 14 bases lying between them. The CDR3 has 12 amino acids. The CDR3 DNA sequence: TGTGCCAAGGACGGGGTACTCTATGGCTACACCTTC. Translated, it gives CAKDGVLYGYTF.

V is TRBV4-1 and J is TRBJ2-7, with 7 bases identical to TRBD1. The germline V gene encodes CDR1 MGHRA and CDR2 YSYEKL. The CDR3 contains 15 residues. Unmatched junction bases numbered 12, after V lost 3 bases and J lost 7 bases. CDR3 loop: CASSQFPGQNREQYF. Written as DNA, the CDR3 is TGCGCCAGCAGCCAGTTCCCGGGACAGAATCGGGAGCAGTACTTC.

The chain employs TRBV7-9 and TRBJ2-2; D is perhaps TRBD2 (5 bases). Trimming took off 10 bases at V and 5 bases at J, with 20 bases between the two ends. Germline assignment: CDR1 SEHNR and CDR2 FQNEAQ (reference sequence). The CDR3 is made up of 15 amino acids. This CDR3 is CATAARGIGTGELFF. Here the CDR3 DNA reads TGTGCCACTGCGGCGAGAGGGATTGGGACCGGGGAGCTGTTTTTT.

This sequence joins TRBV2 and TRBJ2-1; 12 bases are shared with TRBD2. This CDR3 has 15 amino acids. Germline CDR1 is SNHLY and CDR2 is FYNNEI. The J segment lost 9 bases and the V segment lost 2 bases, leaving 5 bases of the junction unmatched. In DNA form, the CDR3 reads TGTGCCAGCAGTGAACTAGCGGGAGGGAGGGGTGAGCAGTTCTTC. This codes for CASSELAGGRGEQFF. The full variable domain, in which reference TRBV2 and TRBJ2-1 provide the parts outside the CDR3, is EPEVTQTPSHQVTQMGQEVILRCVPISNHLYFYWYRQILGQKVEFLVSFYNNEISEKSEIFDDQFSVERPDGSNFTLKIRSTKLEDSAMYFCASSELAGGRGEQFFGPGTRLTVL.

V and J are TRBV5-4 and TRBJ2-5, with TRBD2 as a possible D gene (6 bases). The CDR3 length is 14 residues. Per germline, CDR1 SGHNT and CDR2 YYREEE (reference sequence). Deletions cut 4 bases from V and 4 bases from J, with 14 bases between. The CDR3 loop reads CASSRSGTSETQYF. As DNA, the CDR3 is TGTGCCAGCAGCCGTTCGGGGACTTCAGAGACCCAGTACTTC. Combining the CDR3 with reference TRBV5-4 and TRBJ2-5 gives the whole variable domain ETGVTQSPTHLIKTRGQQVTLRCSSQSGHNTVSWYQQALGQGPQFIFQYYREEENGRGNFPPRFSGLQFPNYSSELNVNALELDDSALYLCASSRSGTSETQYFGPGTRLLVL.

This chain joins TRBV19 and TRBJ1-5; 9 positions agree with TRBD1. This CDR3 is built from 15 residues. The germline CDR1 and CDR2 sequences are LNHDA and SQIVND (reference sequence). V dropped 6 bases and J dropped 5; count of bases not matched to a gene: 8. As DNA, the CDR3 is TGTGCCAGTAGAGGACAGGGGATGAGTGATCAGCCCCAGCATTTT. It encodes CASRGQGMSDQPQHF.

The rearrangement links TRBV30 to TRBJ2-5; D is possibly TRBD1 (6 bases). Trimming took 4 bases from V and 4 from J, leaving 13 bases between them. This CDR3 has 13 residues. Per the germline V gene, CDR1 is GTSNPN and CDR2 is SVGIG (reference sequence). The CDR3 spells CAWTQTGLETQYF. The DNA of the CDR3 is TGTGCCTGGACCCAGACAGGACTAGAGACCCAGTACTTC.

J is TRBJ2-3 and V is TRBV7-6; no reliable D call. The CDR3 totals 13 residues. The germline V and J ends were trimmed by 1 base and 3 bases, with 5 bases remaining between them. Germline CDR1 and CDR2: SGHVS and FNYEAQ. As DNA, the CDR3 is TGTGCCAGCAGCTTAGTTGAGACAGATACGCAGTATTTT. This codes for CASSLVETDTQYF.

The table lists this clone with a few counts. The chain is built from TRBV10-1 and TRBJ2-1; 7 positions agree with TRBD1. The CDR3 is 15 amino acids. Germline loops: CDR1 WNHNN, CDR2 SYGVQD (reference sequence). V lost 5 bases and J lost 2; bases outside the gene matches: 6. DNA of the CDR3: TGCGCCAGCAGTAGGAGACAGGGAACCTACAATGAGCAGTTCTTC. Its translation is CASSRRQGTYNEQFF.

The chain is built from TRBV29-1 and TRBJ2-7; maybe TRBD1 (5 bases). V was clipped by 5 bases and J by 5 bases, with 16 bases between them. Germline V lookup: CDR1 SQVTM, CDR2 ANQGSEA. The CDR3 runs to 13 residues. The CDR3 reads CSVFGTGPNEQYF. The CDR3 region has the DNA TGCAGCGTTTTTGGCACAGGACCTAACGAGCAGTACTTC.

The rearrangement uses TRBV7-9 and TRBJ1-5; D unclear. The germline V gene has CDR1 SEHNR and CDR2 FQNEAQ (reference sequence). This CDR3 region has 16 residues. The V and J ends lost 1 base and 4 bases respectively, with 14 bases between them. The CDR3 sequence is CASSLDLAAGNQPQHF. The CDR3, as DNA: TGTGCCAGCAGCTTAGATCTGGCTGCGGGGAATCAGCCCCAGCATTTT.

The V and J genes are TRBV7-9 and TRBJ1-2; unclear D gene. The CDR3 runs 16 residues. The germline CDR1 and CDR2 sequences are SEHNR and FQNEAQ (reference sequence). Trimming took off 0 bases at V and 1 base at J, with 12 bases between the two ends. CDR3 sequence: CASSLALYTLNYGYTF. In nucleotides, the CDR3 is TGTGCCAGCAGCTTAGCGTTATACACGCTTAACTATGGCTACACCTTC.

The CDR3 region is CASSRQGVPGDTEAFF. CDR3 DNA sequence: TGTGCCAGCAGCCGACAGGGGGTCCCCGGGGACACTGAAGCTTTCTTT. The chain recombines TRBV9 with TRBJ1-1; TRBD1 matches at 9 bases. CDR3 length: 16 residues. Trimming removed 4 bases from V and 3 bases from J; junction bases left unmatched: 10. Per germline, CDR1 SGDLS and CDR2 YYNGEE.

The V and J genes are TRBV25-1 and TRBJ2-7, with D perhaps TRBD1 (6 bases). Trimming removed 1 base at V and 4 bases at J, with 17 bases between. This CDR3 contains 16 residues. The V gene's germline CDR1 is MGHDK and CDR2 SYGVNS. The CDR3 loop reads CASSELRQARKYEQYF. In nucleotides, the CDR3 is TGTGCCAGCAGTGAATTAAGACAGGCCCGTAAGTACGAGCAGTACTTC.

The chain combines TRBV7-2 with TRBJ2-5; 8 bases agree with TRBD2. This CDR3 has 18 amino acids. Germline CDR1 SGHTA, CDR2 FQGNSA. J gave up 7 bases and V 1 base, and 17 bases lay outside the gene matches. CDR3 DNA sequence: TGTGCCAGCAGCTTAGGGGGCCCGGGACTAGGGGCCAAACGGACCCAGTACTTC. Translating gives CASSLGGPGLGAKRTQYF.

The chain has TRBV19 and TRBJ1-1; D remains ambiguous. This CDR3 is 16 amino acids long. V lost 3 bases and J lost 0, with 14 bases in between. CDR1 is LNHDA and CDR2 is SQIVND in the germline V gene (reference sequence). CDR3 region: CASSIWSGPMNTEAFF. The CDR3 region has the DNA TGTGCCAGTAGTATTTGGTCAGGTCCTATGAACACTGAAGCTTTCTTT.

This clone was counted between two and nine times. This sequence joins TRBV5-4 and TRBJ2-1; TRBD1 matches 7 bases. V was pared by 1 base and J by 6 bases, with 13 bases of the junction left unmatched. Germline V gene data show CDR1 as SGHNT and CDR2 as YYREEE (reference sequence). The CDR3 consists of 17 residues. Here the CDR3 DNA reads TGTGCCAGCAGCTTGAGGGCCGGGACAGCGAGGGCCAATGAGCAGTTCTTC. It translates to CASSLRAGTARANEQFF.

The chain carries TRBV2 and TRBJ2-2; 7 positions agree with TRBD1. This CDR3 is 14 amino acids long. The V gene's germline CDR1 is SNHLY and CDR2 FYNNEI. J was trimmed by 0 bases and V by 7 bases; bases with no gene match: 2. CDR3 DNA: TGTGCCAGCAAGGGGACAGCGAACACCGGGGAGCTGTTTTTT. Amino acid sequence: CASKGTANTGELFF. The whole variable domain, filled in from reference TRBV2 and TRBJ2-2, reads EPEVTQTPSHQVTQMGQEVILRCVPISNHLYFYWYRQILGQKVEFLVSFYNNEISEKSEIFDDQFSVERPDGSNFTLKIRSTKLEDSAMYFCASKGTANTGELFFGEGSRLTVL.

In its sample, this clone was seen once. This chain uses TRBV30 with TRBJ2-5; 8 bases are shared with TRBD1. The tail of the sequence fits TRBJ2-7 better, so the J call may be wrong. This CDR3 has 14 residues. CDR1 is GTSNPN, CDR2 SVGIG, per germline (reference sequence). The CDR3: CAWSTYRGFYEQYF. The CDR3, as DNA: TGTGCCTGGAGTACGTACAGGGGGTTTTACGAGCAGTACTTC.

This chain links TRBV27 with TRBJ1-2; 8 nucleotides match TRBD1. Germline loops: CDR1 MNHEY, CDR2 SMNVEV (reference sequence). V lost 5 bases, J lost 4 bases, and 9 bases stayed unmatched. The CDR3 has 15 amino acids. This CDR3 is CASSPSGGMGYGYTF. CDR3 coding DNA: TGTGCCAGCAGTCCATCAGGGGGCATGGGCTATGGCTACACCTTC.